This T cell receptor (beta chain) was sequenced during a study of spatial heterogeneity in lung cancer. The time point denotes: sample taken at primary tumor resection. Whole RNA was taken from tumor, nontumor lung or frozen PBMC; it was then sequenced unsorted. Every TCR cDNA molecule carried a tag that served as a unique molecular identifier. TCRdb ran MiXCR on the 5' RACE reads and lists one entry per CDR3 protein. The data show over 14,000 distinct CDR3 sequences, over 9.5% seen once. Sequenced here: PBMCs, sampled at surgery. This receptor was obtained from a male donor with early-stage non-small cell lung cancer.

The CDR3 bases are TGTGCCTGGAGCGCCCTCTATGGCTACACCTTC. Amino acids: CAWSALYGYTF. V is TRBV30 and J is TRBJ1-2; D ambiguous. The CDR3 covers 11 residues. Germline V lookup: CDR1 GTSNPN, CDR2 SVGIG (reference sequence). V gave up 3 bases and J gave up 4 bases, with 6 bases separating them.